This T cell receptor beta chain is drawn from a study of technical replicates of blood from a few donors. This CDR3 has 15 amino acids. Germline values: CDR1 MDHEN, CDR2 SYDVKM. Trimming removed 4 bases from V and 6 bases from J; junction bases left unmatched: 6. Clones were sequenced by immunoSEQ multiplex PCR, and TCRdb holds only the in-frame ones, with some missing. The sample lists about 66,000 clones; roughly 88% were seen once. This clonotype originated in a human donor in good health. Some clones in this sample may be carry-over from other donors' samples. Sequencing used PBMCs. This chain uses TRBV28 with TRBJ2-4; 10 bases agree with TRBD2. This CDR3 is CASSSFLAGGNIQYF. The CDR3 DNA reads TGTGCCAGCAGTTCCTTTTTAGCGGGGGGAAACATTCAGTACTTC.